This T cell receptor beta chain was retrieved from a study of T-cell memory formation after mild COVID-19. The study's findings and limits: Pre-infection memory contained some responding clones, which suggested that cross-reactive memory had joined. CM and EM subsets held most contracting CD4+ clones; EMRA held CD8+ ones.

There are a few counts of this clonotype. No antigen is known for it. A 5'RACE reaction primed in the constant segment made cDNA libraries of TCR alpha and TCR beta, and these carried sample barcodes and UMIs. TCRdb independently ran MiXCR on the 5' RACE reads; one entry per CDR3 protein. The sample has approximately 500,000 distinct CDR3 sequences, about 23% seen once. V was trimmed by 4 bases and J by 0 bases, leaving 7 bases between them. CDR1 and CDR2 from the germline V gene are SGHVS and FNYEAQ. CDR3 length equals 15 residues. The chain is built from TRBV7-6 and TRBJ1-6; D call uncertain. The TCR sequence derives from an adult woman who had mild COVID-19 (a few samples of this study predate the infection). Cell type and time point are not known. The sequenced sample was PBMCs or a T cell subset sorted from them (not recorded which). This CDR3 is CASSSRGSYNSPLHF. Written as DNA, the CDR3 is TGTGCCAGCAGCTCGCGCGGCTCCTATAATTCACCCCTCCACTTT.